This T cell receptor beta chain was retrieved from a study of Ad26.COV2.S vaccination and SARS-CoV-2 variants. TCRdb's table, derived via immunoSEQ multiplex PCR, lists solely in-frame clones and lacks some. This table holds some 520,000 clones, approximately 88% found once. As for this clone: Antigen specificity is unknown.

Study-wide findings and caveats: There was a possibility that the TCR breadth and depth analyses underestimated total T cell responses. After vaccination, reports described spike-specific CD8+ and CD4+ T cell responses as showing substantial breadth. Non-spike TCR breadth showed similarity between vaccine and placebo recipients.

Germline loops: CDR1 SGHAT, CDR2 FQNNGV. V gave up 5 bases and J gave up 2 bases, with 6 bases separating them. This CDR3 has 13 amino acids. Indicated treatment: roughly 20 received Ad26.COV2.S at low or high dose, single or two shots; 5 received placebo; per-sample allocation not given. Each sample was drawn 63 days after the first injection (of vaccine or placebo). Based in Boston, the donor was an adult of 18-55 years. The genes are TRBV11-2 and TRBJ2-2; no clear D gene. This specimen was peripheral blood, taken in a trial of Ad26.COV2.S vaccine versus placebo. This receptor was identified in a person aged 18-60 years who received the Ad26.COV2.S COVID-19 vaccine or a placebo. CDR3 coding DNA: TGTGCCAGCAGCCTAAGCAACACCGGGGAGCTGTTTTTT. This encodes CASSLSNTGELFF. The full variable domain, in which reference TRBV11-2 and TRBJ2-2 provide the parts outside the CDR3, is EAGVAQSPRYKIIEKRQSVAFWCNPISGHATLYWYQQILGQGPKLLIQFQNNGVVDDSQLPKDRFSAERLKGVDSTLKIQPAKLEDSAVYLCASSLSNTGELFFGEGSRLTVL.